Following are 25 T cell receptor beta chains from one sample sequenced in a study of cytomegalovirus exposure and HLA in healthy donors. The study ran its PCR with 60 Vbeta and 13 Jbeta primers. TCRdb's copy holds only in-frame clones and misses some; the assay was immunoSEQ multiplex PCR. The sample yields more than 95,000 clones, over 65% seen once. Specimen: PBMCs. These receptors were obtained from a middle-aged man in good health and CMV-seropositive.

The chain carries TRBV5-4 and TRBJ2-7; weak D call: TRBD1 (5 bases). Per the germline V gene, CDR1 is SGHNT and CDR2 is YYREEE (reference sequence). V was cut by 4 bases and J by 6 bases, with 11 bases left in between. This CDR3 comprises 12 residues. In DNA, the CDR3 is TGTGCCAGCAGCCAGCCCAGGGCCGAGCAGTACTTC. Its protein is CASSQPRAEQYF.

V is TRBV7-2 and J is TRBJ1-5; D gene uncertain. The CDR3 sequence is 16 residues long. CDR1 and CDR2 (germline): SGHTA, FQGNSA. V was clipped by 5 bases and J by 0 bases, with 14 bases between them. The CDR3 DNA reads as TGTGCCAGCAGCAAATTAGCGTTCGGTAGCAATCAGCCCCAGCATTTT. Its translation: CASSKLAFGSNQPQHF.

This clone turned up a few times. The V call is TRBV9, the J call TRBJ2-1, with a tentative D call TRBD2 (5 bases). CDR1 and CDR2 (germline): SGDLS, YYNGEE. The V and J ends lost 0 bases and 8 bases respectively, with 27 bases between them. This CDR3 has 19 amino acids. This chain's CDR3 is CASSVARGPTPYLADEQFF. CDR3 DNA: TGTGCCAGCAGCGTAGCTAGAGGGCCTACCCCATATCTAGCCGATGAGCAGTTCTTC. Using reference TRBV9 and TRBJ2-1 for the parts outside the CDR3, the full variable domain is DSGVTQTPKHLITATGQRVTLRCSPRSGDLSVYWYQQSLDQGLQFLIQYYNGEERAKGNILERFSAQQFPDLHSELNLSSLELGDSALYFCASSVARGPTPYLADEQFFGPGTRLTVL.

In nucleotides, the CDR3 is TGTGCCACCAGCAGATCGGATGGGGCAGGGGACTATGGCTACACCTTC. This gives the protein CATSRSDGAGDYGYTF. The gene calls are TRBV15 and TRBJ1-2, with D possibly being TRBD1 (6 bases). Germline CDR1 LNHNV, CDR2 YYDKDF (reference sequence). The length of the CDR3 is 16 residues. The V end lost 2 bases, the J end lost 3 bases, and 16 bases lay between the germline ends. Full variable domain (rest looked up from reference TRBV15 and TRBJ1-2): DAMVIQNPRYQVTQFGKPVTLSCSQTLNHNVMYWYQQKSSQAPKLLFHYYDKDFNNEADTPDNFQSRRPNTSFCFLDIRSPGLGDTAMYLCATSRSDGAGDYGYTFGSGTRLTVV.

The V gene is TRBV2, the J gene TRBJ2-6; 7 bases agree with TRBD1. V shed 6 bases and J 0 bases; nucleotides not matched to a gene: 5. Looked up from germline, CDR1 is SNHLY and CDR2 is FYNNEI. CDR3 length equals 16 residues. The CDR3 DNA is TGTGCCAGCAGGCAGGGGGTCACCTCTGGGGCCAACGTCCTGACTTTC. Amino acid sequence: CASRQGVTSGANVLTF.

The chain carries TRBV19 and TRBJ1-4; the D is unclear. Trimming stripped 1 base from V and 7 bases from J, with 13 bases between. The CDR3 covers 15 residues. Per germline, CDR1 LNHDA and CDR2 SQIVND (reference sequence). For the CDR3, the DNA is TGTGCCAGTAGTATAGGAGGCAGTCGGAGTGAAAAACTGTTTTTT. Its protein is CASSIGGSRSEKLFF.

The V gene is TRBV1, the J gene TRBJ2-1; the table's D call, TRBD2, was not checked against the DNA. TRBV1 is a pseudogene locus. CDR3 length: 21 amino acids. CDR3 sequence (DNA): TGCACCAGCAGCCAAGAGTATTCCGGGACTAGCGGATGGAGCTCCTACAATGAGCAGTTCTTC. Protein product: CTSSQEYSGTSGWSSYNEQFF.

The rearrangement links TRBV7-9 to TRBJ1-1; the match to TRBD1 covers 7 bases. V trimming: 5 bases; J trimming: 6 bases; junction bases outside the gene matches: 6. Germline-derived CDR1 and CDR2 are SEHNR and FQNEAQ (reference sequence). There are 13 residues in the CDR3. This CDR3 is CASSIRTGAEAFF. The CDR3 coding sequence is TGTGCCAGCAGCATTAGGACAGGCGCTGAAGCTTTCTTT. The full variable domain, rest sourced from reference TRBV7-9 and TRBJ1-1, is DTGVSQNPRHKITKRGQNVTFRCDPISEHNRLYWYRQTLGQGPEFLTYFQNEAQLEKSRLLSDRFSAERPKGSFSTLEIQRTEQGDSAMYLCASSIRTGAEAFFGQGTRLTVV.

The CDR3 DNA is TGTGCCAGCAGTGAAGCGCTGAGGGTGCGGTATGGCTACACCTTC. Its translation is CASSEALRVRYGYTF. The chain couples TRBV6-1 to TRBJ1-2; D ambiguous. The ends were cut back, 0 bases at V and 5 bases at J, with 13 bases in the middle. The germline CDR1 and CDR2 sequences are MNHNS and SASEGT. This CDR3 has 15 residues.

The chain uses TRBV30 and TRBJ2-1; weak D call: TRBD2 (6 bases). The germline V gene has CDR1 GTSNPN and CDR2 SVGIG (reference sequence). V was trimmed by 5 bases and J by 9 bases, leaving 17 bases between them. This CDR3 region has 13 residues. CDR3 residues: CAWAGLDGSEQFF. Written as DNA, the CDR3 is TGTGCCTGGGCGGGATTAGATGGCAGTGAGCAGTTCTTC.

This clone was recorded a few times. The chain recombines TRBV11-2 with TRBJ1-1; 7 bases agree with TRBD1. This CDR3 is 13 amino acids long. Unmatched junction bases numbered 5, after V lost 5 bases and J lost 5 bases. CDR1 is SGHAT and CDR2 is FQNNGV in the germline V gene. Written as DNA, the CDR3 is TGTGCCAGCAGCGCGCACAGGGGAACTGAAGCTTTCTTT. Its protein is CASSAHRGTEAFF.

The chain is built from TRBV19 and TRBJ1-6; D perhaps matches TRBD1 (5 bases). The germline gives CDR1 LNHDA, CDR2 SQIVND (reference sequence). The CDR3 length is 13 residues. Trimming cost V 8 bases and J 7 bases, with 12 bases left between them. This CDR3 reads CASQRGGNSPLHF. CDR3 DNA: TGTGCCAGTCAAAGGGGCGGAAATTCACCCCTCCACTTT. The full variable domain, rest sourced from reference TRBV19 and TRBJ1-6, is DGGITQSPKYLFRKEGQNVTLSCEQNLNHDAMYWYRQDPGQGLRLIYYSQIVNDFQKGDIAEGYSVSREKKESFPLTVTSAQKNPTAFYLCASQRGGNSPLHFGNGTRLTVT.

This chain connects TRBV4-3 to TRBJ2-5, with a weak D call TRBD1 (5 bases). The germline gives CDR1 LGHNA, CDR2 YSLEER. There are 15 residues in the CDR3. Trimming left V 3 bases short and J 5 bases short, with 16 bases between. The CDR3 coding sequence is TGCGCCAGCAGCCAGCGCCTTAGGGGCGACGAGACCCAGTACTTC. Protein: CASSQRLRGDETQYF.

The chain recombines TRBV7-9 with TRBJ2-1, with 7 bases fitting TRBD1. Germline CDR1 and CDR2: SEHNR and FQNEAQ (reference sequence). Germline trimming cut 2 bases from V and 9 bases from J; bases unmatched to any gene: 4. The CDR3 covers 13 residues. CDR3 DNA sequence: TGTGCCAGCAGCTTAAGGGACAGAAGTGAGCAGTTCTTC. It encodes CASSLRDRSEQFF.

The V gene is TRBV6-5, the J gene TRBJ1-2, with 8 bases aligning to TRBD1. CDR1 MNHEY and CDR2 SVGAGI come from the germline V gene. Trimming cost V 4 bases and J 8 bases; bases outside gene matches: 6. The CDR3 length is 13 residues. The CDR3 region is CASSSTGTGGYTF. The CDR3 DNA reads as TGTGCCAGCAGTTCTACCGGGACAGGCGGCTACACCTTC.

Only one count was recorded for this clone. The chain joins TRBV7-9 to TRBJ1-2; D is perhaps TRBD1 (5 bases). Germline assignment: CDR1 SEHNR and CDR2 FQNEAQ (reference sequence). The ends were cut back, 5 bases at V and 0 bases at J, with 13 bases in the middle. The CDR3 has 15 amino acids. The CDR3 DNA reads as TGTGCCAGCAGCGGTCAAGGACAAACTAACTATGGCTACACCTTC. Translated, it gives CASSGQGQTNYGYTF.

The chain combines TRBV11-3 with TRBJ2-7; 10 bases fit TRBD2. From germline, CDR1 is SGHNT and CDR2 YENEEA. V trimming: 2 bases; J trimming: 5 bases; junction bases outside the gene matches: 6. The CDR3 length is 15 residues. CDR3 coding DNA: TGTGCCAGCAGCTTACGTCTAGCGGGAGCCGACGAGCAGTACTTC. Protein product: CASSLRLAGADEQYF.

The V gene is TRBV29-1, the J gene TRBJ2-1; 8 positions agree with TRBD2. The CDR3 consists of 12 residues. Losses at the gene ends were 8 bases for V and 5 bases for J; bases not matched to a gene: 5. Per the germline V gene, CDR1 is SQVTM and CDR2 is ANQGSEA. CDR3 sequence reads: CSRGGPDNEQFF. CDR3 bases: TGCAGCCGGGGGGGGCCCGACAATGAGCAGTTCTTC.

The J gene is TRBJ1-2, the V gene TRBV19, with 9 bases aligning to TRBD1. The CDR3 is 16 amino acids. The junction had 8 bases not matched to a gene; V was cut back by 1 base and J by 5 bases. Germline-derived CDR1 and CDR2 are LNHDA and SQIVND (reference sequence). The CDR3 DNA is TGTGCCAGTAGTATAGGGCCCTGGGACAGGGCTTATGGCTACACCTTC. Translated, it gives CASSIGPWDRAYGYTF.

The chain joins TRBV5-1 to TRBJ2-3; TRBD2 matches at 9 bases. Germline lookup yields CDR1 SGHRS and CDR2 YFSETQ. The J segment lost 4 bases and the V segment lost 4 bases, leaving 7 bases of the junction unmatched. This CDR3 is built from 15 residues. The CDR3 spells CASSTAGGPADTQYF. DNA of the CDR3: TGCGCCAGCAGCACTGCGGGGGGGCCCGCAGATACGCAGTATTTT.

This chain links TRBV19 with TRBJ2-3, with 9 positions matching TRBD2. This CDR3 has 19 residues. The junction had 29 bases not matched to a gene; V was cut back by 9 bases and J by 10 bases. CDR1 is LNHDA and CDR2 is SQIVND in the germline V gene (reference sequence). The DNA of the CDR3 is TGTGCCAGCGGAGAGGGGGTGTTTAGCGGGAGACCACGATTAGAAGCGCAGTATTTT. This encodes CASGEGVFSGRPRLEAQYF.

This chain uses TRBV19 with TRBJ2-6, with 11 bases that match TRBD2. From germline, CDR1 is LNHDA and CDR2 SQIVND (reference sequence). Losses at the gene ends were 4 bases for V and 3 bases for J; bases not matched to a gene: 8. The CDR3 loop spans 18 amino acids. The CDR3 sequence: CASSTRLAGRSGANVLTF. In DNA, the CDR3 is TGTGCCAGTAGTACCCGACTAGCGGGGAGGAGTGGGGCCAACGTCCTGACTTTC.

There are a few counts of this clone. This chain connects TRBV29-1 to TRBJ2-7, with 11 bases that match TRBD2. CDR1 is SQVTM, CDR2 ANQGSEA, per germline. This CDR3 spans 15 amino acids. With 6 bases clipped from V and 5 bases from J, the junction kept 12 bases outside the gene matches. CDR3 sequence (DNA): TGCAGCGTGATCAATAGCGGGGGGGCCTTGGACGAGCAGTACTTC. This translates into CSVINSGGALDEQYF.

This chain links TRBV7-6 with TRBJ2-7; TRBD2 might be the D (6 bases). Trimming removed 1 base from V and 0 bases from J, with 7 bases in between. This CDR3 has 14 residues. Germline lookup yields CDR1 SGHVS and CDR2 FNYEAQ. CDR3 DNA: TGTGCCAGCAGCTTAGGGGGACTCTCCTACGAGCAGTACTTC. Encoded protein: CASSLGGLSYEQYF.

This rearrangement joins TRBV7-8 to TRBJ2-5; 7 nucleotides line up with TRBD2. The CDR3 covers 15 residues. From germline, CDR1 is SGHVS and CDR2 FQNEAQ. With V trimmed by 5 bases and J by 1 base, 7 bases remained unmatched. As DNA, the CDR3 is TGTGCCAGCAGCCCCCGGGCTAGCGGCCAAGAGACCCAGTACTTC. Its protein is CASSPRASGQETQYF.